This T cell receptor beta chain was identified during a study of T cell repertoires in cytomegalovirus infection. The wider study: In the study, CMV epitopes included recently identified HLA-C-restricted and well-studied HLA-B-restricted ones. It can be stated that public TCR beta signatures indicated CMV infection as well as a matching HLA type.

In its sample, this clonotype was seen a few times. Antigen: not known. The length of the CDR3 is 14 residues. The germline V gene encodes CDR1 MDHEN and CDR2 SYDVKM. Trimming cost V 4 bases and J 3 bases, with 12 bases left between them. TCRdb reprocessed the reads via MiXCR and lists one record per CDR3 protein. The sample records fewer than 850,000 distinct CDR3 sequences, roughly 28% being singletons. Study-wide findings and caveats: Of the TCR beta families, the public ones yielded a cumulative frequency that identified carriers of CMV plus the relevant HLA. The ex vivo response was dominated by HLA-C-restricted CMV-specific TCR beta clonotypes.

The V call is TRBV28, the J call TRBJ1-2, with D possibly matching TRBD1 (5 bases). The sequence was collected from a human donor in good health (CMV status not recorded). Some clones in this sample may be carry-over from other donors' samples. The sequencing used cultured CD8+ T cells from PBMCs, collected from culture after CMV antigen stimulation. The CDR3 loop is CASSSTQGDYGYTF. The DNA for the CDR3 is TGTGCCAGCAGTTCCACCCAGGGCGACTATGGCTACACCTTC.